These T cell receptor beta chains were read from a single sample in a study of T-cell memory formation after mild COVID-19. TCRdb passed the 5' RACE reads through MiXCR, listing each CDR3 protein once. The sample has around 130,000 distinct CDR3 sequences; approximately 6.2% are singletons. Sequenced: PBMCs or a T cell subset sorted from them (not recorded which). Receptors were obtained from an adult woman who had mild COVID-19 (a few samples of this study predate the infection). Cell type and time point are not known. CDR3s include the opening cysteine and the closing phenylalanine or tryptophan. D genes are given only for firm matches. The size field is filled for only some rows; it gives once, few, many or a size class.

d_gene,abundance,v_gene,j_gene,CDR3aa,CDR3nt
TRBD2,many,TRBV7-2,TRBJ2-5,CASSSGTSGRYRETQYF,TGTGCCAGCAGCTCCGGGACTAGCGGGAGGTATAGAGAGACCCAGTACTTC
.,few,TRBV25-1,TRBJ2-5,CASSFEQETQYF,TGTGCCAGCAGTTTCGAGCAAGAGACCCAGTACTTC
.,.,TRBV12-3/TRBV12-4,TRBJ2-2,CASSLGSTGELFF,TGTGCCAGCAGTTTAGGGTCCACCGGGGAGCTGTTTTTT
TRBD2,.,TRBV7-2,TRBJ2-7,CASSPGGTFSYEQYF,TGTGCCAGCAGCCCCGGGGGGACTTTCTCCTACGAGCAGTACTTC
.,many,TRBV5-1,TRBJ2-7,CASSSGASYEQYF,TGCGCCAGCAGCTCAGGGGCGTCCTACGAGCAGTACTTC
.,.,TRBV18,TRBJ2-3,CASSRELADTQYF,TGTGCCAGCTCACGAGAGTTGGCAGATACGCAGTATTTT
.,many,TRBV24-1,TRBJ1-2,CATSEPGRPYGYTF,TGTGCCACCAGTGAACCGGGACGGCCATATGGCTACACCTTC
.,many,TRBV7-2,TRBJ2-3,CASSPGLTRTDTQYF,TGTGCCAGCAGCCCGGGATTAACACGGACAGATACGCAGTATTTT
.,many,TRBV20-1,TRBJ1-1,CSARMGHLLTEAFF,TGCAGTGCTAGAATGGGACACCTCCTCACTGAAGCTTTCTTT
TRBD1,.,TRBV11-1,TRBJ2-7,CASHVTGERDEQYF,TGTGCCAGCCACGTGACAGGGGAACGGGACGAGCAGTACTTC
.,many,TRBV12-3/TRBV12-4,TRBJ1-2,CASSLGTRAGGYTF,TGTGCCAGCAGTTTGGGCACGCGGGCTGGTGGCTACACCTTC
.,many,TRBV11-3,TRBJ1-1,CASSFDGRGGDTEAFF,TGTGCCAGCAGCTTTGACGGAAGAGGGGGAGACACTGAAGCTTTCTTT
.,.,TRBV19,TRBJ1-2,CASSIRRGRNGYTF,TGTGCCAGTAGTATACGGAGGGGAAGGAATGGCTACACCTTC
.,few,TRBV24-1,TRBJ2-3,CATSGRGAEGVDTQYF,TGTGCCACCAGTGGTAGGGGAGCCGAGGGTGTGGATACGCAGTATTTT
TRBD2,many,TRBV4-1,TRBJ2-2,CASSPRGGDLNTGELFF,TGCGCCAGCAGCCCACGGGGGGGAGACTTGAACACCGGGGAGCTGTTTTTT
.,few,TRBV7-6,TRBJ2-1,CASSLRSSGPNLYNEQFF,TGTGCCAGCAGCTTAAGGTCATCAGGTCCGAACCTCTACAATGAGCAGTTCTTC
TRBD2,many,TRBV24-1,TRBJ2-3,CATSDPSGSVDTQYF,TGTGCCACCAGTGATCCTAGCGGGAGCGTGGATACGCAGTATTTT
.,few,TRBV18,TRBJ2-7,CASSSAGTRDFYEQYF,TGTGCCAGCTCATCTGCCGGGACCCGGGATTTCTACGAGCAGTACTTC
.,many,TRBV12-3/TRBV12-4,TRBJ2-5,CASSFGVGETQYF,TGTGCCAGCAGTTTTGGGGTGGGGGAGACCCAGTACTTC
TRBD2,few,TRBV20-1,TRBJ2-7,CSARDLAGVMEEQYF,TGCAGTGCTAGAGACCTAGCGGGAGTCATGGAAGAGCAGTACTTC
.,few,TRBV7-3,TRBJ2-3,CASSLWGQGSTGTDTQYF,TGTGCCAGCAGCTTATGGGGCCAGGGAAGCACGGGCACAGATACGCAGTATTTT
.,few,TRBV7-2,TRBJ1-5,CASSLRDTINQPQHF,TGTGCCAGCAGCTTACGGGACACCATAAATCAGCCCCAGCATTTT
.,many,TRBV9,TRBJ2-2,CASTVRQAGTGELFF,TGTGCCAGCACCGTCCGGCAGGCGGGCACCGGGGAGCTGTTTTTT
.,.,TRBV12-3/TRBV12-4,TRBJ2-2,CASSLFVGSNTGELFF,TGTGCCAGCAGCCTCTTTGTGGGCTCGAACACCGGGGAGCTGTTTTTT
.,few,TRBV6-5,TRBJ2-1,CASSYREPYNEQFF,TGTGCCAGTTCCTACAGGGAACCCTACAATGAGCAGTTCTTC
TRBD2,few,TRBV10-2,TRBJ2-2,CASSHGHRRGRLDTGELFF,TGCGCCAGCAGTCACGGGCACCGGCGCGGGAGGTTGGACACCGGGGAGCTGTTTTTT
.,few,TRBV25-1,TRBJ1-3,CASSITGLSGNTIYF,TGTGCCAGCAGTATAACAGGACTCTCTGGAAACACCATATATTTT
.,.,TRBV6-5,TRBJ2-7,CASSYRGYSYEQYF,TGTGCAAGCAGTTACCGCGGTTACTCCTACGAGCAGTACTTC
.,few,TRBV30,TRBJ2-3,CAWSVGAAGDTQYF,TGTGCCTGGAGTGTGGGAGCGGCAGGAGATACGCAGTATTTT
.,few,TRBV4-2,TRBJ2-3,CASSQKVSGSSTDTQYF,TGTGCCAGCAGCCAAAAGGTATCCGGTTCTAGCACAGATACGCAGTATTTT
.,.,TRBV12-3/TRBV12-4,TRBJ2-7,CASRTSPTYEQYF,TGTGCCAGCCGGACATCTCCCACCTACGAGCAGTACTTC
.,many,TRBV11-3,TRBJ2-7,CASSIELSYEQYF,TGTGCCAGCAGCATTGAACTCTCCTACGAGCAGTACTTC
TRBD2,many,TRBV20-1,TRBJ2-7,CSASPFSGRVSYEQYF,TGCAGTGCTAGCCCCTTTAGCGGGAGGGTCTCCTACGAGCAGTACTTC
TRBD1,many,TRBV5-1,TRBJ2-2,CASSPKTGGTGELFF,TGCGCCAGCAGCCCAAAGACAGGGGGGACCGGGGAGCTGTTTTTT
.,.,TRBV7-2,TRBJ1-1,CASSLNRAGEAFF,TGTGCCAGCAGCCTCAACAGGGCTGGTGAAGCTTTCTTT
.,many,TRBV4-2,TRBJ2-1,CASSQGGRGLTSNEQFF,TGTGCCAGCAGCCAAGGAGGGCGAGGCCTAACCAGCAATGAGCAGTTCTTC
TRBD2,few,TRBV20-1,TRBJ2-7,CSALQPGLASEQYF,TGCAGTGCTCTACAACCGGGACTAGCGTCCGAGCAGTACTTC
.,few,TRBV5-1,TRBJ1-1,CASSLWAENTEAFF,TGCGCCAGCAGCTTGTGGGCAGAGAACACTGAAGCTTTCTTT
.,few,TRBV5-1,TRBJ1-4,CASSLAPRQMEKLFF,TGCGCCAGCAGCTTGGCCCCCCGACAGATGGAAAAACTGTTTTTT
TRBD1,.,TRBV20-1,TRBJ1-1,CSARGDRGGTEAFF,TGCAGTGCTAGAGGAGACAGGGGTGGCACTGAAGCTTTCTTT
.,many,TRBV6-5,TRBJ2-7,CASRPDRSGVVSYEQYF,TGTGCCAGCAGACCTGACAGAAGCGGTGTTGTCTCCTACGAGCAGTACTTC
TRBD1,.,TRBV12-3/TRBV12-4,TRBJ2-7,CASSFRFSGTEKDGGTYEQYF,TGTGCCAGCAGTTTTCGGTTTTCAGGGACAGAAAAAGATGGGGGCACCTACGAGCAGTACTTC
.,many,TRBV7-9,TRBJ2-3,CASSLSQGGSDTQYF,TGTGCCAGCAGCTTATCCCAGGGGGGATCAGATACGCAGTATTTT
.,few,TRBV29-1,TRBJ2-1,CSVDGQFSSYNEQFF,TGCAGCGTTGACGGGCAGTTCTCTTCCTACAATGAGCAGTTCTTC
TRBD2,many,TRBV5-1,TRBJ2-5,CASSRTSGEGETQYF,TGCGCCAGCAGCCGGACTAGCGGGGAGGGGGAGACCCAGTACTTC
.,.,TRBV25-1,TRBJ2-7,CASSEWGEQYF,TGTGCCAGCAGTGAGTGGGGCGAGCAGTACTTC
.,once,TRBV19,TRBJ2-2,CASRKGTSNTGELFF,TGTGCCAGTAGAAAAGGGACCTCGAACACCGGGGAGCTGTTTTTT
.,many,TRBV12-3/TRBV12-4,TRBJ1-1,CASSFTVHNTEAFF,TGTGCCAGCAGTTTCACGGTACATAACACTGAAGCTTTCTTT